This TCR beta chain comes out of a study of cytomegalovirus exposure and HLA in healthy donors. This PCR relied on a set of 60 Vbeta primers and 13 Jbeta primers. Libraries were prepared by immunoSEQ multiplex PCR; TCRdb keeps only in-frame clonotypes and omits some of them. Among about 130,000 clones, about 8.5% were seen once, and the ten largest hold 5.5%. Trimming removed 3 bases at V and 10 bases at J, with 13 bases between. The length of the CDR3 is 13 residues. CDR1 and CDR2 from the germline V gene are SGHRS and YFSETQ. To note about this clone: As yet, its antigen is unknown.

Study results and limitations: A later analysis reportedly found that, within productive TCRs, an Asian-associated ancestry cluster had fewer N-insertions than the mean observed across the roughly 700 donors.

This clonotype was sampled from a middle-aged man in good health and CMV-seronegative. The rearrangement uses TRBV5-1 and TRBJ1-4; D is uncertain. Sequencing was done on a sample of PBMCs. CDR3 in amino acids: CASSSQTDGKLFF. For the CDR3, the DNA is TGCGCCAGCAGCTCACAGACGGATGGAAAACTGTTTTTT.